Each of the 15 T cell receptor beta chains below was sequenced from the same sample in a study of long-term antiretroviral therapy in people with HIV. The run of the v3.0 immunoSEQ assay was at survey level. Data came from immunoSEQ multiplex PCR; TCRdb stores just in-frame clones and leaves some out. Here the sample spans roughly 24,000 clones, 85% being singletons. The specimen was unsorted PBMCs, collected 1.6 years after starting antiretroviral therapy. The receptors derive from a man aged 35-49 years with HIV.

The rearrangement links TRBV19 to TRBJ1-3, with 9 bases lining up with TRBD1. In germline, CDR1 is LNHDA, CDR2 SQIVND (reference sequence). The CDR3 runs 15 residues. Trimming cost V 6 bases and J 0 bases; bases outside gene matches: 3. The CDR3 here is CASRLTGGSGNTIYF. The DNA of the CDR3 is TGTGCCAGTAGGTTGACAGGGGGCTCTGGAAACACCATATATTTT.

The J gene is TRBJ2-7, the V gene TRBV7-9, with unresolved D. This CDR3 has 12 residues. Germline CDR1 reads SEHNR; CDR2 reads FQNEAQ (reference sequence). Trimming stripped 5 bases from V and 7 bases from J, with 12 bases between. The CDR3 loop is CASSIYSEEQYF. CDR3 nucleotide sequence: TGTGCCAGCAGCATATACAGTGAAGAGCAGTACTTC.

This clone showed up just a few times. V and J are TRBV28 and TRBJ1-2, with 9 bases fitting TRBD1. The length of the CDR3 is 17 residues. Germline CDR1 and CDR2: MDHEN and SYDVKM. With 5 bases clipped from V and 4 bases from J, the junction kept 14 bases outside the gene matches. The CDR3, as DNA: TGTGCCAGCAGTGGCCCGACCAACAGGGGGCCGGGCTATGGCTACACCTTC. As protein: CASSGPTNRGPGYGYTF.

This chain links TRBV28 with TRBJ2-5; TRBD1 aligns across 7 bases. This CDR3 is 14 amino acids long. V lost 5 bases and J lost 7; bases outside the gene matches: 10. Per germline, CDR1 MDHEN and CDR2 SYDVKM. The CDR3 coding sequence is TGTGCCAGCAGTCTCAGGGGGACCCCTCGGACCCAGTACTTC. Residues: CASSLRGTPRTQYF.

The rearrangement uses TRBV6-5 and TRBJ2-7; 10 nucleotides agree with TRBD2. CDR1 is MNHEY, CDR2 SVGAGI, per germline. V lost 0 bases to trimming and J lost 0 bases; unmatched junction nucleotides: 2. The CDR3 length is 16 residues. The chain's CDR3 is CASSYSASGGSYEQYF. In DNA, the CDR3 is TGTGCCAGCAGTTACTCGGCTAGCGGGGGCTCCTACGAGCAGTACTTC.

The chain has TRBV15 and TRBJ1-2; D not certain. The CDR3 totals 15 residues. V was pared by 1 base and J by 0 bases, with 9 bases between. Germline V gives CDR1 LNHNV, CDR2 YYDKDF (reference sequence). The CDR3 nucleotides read TGTGCCACCAGCAGAGTAGGAGAGCCTAACTATGGCTACACCTTC. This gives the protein CATSRVGEPNYGYTF.

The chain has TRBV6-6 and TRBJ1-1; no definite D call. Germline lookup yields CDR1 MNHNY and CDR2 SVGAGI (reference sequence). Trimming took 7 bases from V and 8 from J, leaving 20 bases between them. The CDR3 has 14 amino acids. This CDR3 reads CASISGAAVNEAFF. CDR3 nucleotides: TGTGCCAGCATAAGTGGAGCGGCGGTTAACGAAGCTTTCTTT.

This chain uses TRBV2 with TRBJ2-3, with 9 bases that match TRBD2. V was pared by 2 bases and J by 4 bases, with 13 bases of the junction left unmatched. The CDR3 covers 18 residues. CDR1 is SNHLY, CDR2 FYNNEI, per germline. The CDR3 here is CASSELVAGATASDTQYF. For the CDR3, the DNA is TGTGCCAGCAGTGAATTGGTAGCGGGGGCTACGGCCTCAGATACGCAGTATTTT.

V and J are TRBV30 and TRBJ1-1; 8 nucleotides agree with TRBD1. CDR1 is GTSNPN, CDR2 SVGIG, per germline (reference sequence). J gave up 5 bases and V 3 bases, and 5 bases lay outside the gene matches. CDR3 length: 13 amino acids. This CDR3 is CAWRGDRWTEAFF. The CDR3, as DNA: TGTGCCTGGAGAGGGGACAGGTGGACTGAAGCTTTCTTT.

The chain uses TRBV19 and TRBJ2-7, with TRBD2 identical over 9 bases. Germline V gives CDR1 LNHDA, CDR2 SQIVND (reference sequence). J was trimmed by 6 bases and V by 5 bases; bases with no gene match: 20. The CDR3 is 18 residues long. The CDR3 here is CASSLRSRSGSRLAEQYF. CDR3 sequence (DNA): TGTGCCAGTAGTCTCCGAAGCCGTAGCGGGAGTCGACTAGCCGAGCAGTACTTC.

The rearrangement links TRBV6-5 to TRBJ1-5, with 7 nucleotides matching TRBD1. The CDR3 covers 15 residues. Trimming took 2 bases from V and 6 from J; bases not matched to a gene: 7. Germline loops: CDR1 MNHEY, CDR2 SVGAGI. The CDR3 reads CASSYRGGAGQPQHF. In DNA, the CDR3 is TGTGCCAGCAGTTACAGAGGGGGCGCAGGTCAGCCCCAGCATTTT.

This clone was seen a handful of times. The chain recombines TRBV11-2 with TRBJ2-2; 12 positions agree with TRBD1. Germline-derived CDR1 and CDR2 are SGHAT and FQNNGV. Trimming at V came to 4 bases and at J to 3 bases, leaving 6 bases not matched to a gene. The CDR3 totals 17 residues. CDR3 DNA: TGTGCCAGCAGCTCGGGACAGGGGGCGCTTTACACCGGGGAGCTGTTTTTT. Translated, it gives CASSSGQGALYTGELFF.

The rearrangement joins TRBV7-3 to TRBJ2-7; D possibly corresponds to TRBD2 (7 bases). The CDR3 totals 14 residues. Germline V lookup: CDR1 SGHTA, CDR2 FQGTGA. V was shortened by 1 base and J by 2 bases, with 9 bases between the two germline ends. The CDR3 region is CASSLMGGPYEQYF. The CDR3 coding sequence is TGTGCCAGCAGCTTAATGGGGGGGCCCTACGAGCAGTACTTC.

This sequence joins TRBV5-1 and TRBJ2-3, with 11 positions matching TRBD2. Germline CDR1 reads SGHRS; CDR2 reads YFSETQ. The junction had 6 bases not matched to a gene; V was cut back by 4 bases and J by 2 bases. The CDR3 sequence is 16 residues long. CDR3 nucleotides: TGCGCCAGCAGCCGGAGACTAGCGGGACTCACAGATACGCAGTATTTT. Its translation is CASSRRLAGLTDTQYF. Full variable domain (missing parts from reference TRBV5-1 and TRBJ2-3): KAGVTQTPRYLIKTRGQQVTLSCSPISGHRSVSWYQQTPGQGLQFLFEYFSETQRNKGNFPGRFSGRQFSNSRSEMNVSTLELGDSALYLCASSRRLAGLTDTQYFGPGTRLTVL.

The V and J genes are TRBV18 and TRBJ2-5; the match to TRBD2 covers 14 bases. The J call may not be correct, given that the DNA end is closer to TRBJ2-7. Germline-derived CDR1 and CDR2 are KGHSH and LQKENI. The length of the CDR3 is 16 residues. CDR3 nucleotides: TGTGCCAGCTCACCGCTGGGACTAGCGGGAGCGGGCGAGCAGTACTTC. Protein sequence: CASSPLGLAGAGEQYF.